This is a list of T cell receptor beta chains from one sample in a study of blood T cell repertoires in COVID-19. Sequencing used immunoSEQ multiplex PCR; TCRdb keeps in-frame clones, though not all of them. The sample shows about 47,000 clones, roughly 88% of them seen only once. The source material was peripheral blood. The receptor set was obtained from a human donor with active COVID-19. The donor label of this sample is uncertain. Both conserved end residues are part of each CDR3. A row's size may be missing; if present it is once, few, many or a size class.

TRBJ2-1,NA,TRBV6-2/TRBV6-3,CASSYPGLAINLQFF
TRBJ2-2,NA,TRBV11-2,CASSLSGGAAGELFF
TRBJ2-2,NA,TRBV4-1,CASSPRLAGGPGGELFF
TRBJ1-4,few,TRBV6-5,CASRRQVNEKLFF
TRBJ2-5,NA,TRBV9,CASSVELLGTQYF
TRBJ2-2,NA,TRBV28,CASSPGGLTGELFF
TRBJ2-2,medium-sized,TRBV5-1,CASSRNGANTGELFF
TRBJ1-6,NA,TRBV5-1,CASSLGGGSWSPLHF
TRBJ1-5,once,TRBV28,CATQSSNQPQHF
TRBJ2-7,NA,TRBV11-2,CASSWRGLAGEQYF
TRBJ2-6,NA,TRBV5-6,CASSFGQAGANVLTF
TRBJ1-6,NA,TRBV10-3,CASRKRLGDSPLHF
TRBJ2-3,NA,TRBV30,CAWGTSGGGNTQYF
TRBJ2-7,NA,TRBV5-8,CASTPDYFAAYEQYF
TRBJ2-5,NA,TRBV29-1,CSVWGRNQETQYF
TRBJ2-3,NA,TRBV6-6,CASSYSRDTQYF
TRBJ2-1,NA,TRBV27,CASSLRLAGSNEQFF
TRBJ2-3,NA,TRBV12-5,CASGPGTPPDTQYF
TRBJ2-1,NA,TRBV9,CASSVVGRHNEQFF
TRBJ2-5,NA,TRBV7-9,CASSLVRLQETQYF
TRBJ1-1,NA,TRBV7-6,CASSLVPATDIEAFF
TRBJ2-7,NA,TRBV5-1,CASSSSGTGGYEQYF
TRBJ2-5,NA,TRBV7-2,CASSLVAETQYF
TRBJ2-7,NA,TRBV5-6,CASSQGGVLEYF
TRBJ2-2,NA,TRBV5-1,CASSLGQGFTGELFF
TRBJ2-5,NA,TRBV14,CASSRAALETQYF
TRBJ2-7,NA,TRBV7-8,CASRVAGAYEQYF
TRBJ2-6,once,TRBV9,CASSVLSGANVLTF
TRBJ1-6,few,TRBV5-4,CASSVAPGQGSSPLHF
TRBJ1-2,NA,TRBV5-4,CASSQSGGGYGYTF
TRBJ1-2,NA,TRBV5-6,CASSRESYGYTF
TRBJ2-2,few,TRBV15,CATSSGTRNTGELFF
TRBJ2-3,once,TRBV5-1,CASSRTSGASTDTQYF
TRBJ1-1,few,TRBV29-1,CSAGQGVNTEAFF
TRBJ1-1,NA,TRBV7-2,CASSLQGRTEAFF
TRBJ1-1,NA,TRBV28,CATVEPGQNTEAFF
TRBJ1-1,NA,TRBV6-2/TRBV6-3,CASSNEAFEAFF